These 26 T cell receptor beta chains were sequenced from one sample in a study of regulatory T cells in long-lasting Graves disease. Sequencing libraries for TCR beta were prepared with iRepertoire HTBI primers and Arm-PCR of CDR3 regions. Using its own MiXCR run on the multiplex PCR reads, TCRdb lists one record per CDR3 protein. In the table there are approximately 470,000 distinct CDR3 sequences, 15% to 20% of which are singletons. Stated time point: newly diagnosed GD, antithyroid drugs for less than 3 months. Preparation of the TCR library used RNA extracted from PBMCs. These records were also assigned to another study, of T cells in Graves' hyperthyroidism and ophthalmopathy.

The material was peripheral blood mononuclear cells (PBMCs), obtained at new diagnosis, from a patient treated with antithyroid drugs. Receptor source: a man aged 40-50 years with Graves disease.

V and J are TRBV15 and TRBJ2-3, with TRBD2 matching 8 bases. CDR1 LNHNV and CDR2 YYDKDF come from the germline V gene (reference sequence). J was trimmed by 2 bases and V by 4 bases; bases with no gene match: 8. This CDR3 is built from 16 residues. The CDR3 here is CATSTGAGGHTDTQYF. The CDR3 nucleotides are TGTGCCACCAGCACTGGGGCGGGAGGCCACACAGATACGCAGTATTTT.

In its sample, this clonotype was seen many times. The chain has TRBV27 and TRBJ2-2; TRBD2 matches at 8 bases. With V trimmed by 5 bases and J by 4 bases, 3 bases remained unmatched. Germline CDR1 and CDR2: MNHEY and SMNVEV (reference sequence). The CDR3 has 14 amino acids. The DNA for the CDR3 is TGTGCCAGCAGTGGCGGGGGGCCCACCGGGGAGCTGTTTTTT. Its protein product is CASSGGGPTGELFF.

This clonotype appeared many times. The CDR3 DNA reads as TGCAGTGCGGAAGATACAGGGGCCCTTTCTAATGGCTACACCTTC. This encodes CSAEDTGALSNGYTF. V gene TRBV20-1 combines with J gene TRBJ1-2; 7 bases match TRBD1. V was clipped by 6 bases and J by 6 bases; unmatched bases: 16. CDR1 and CDR2 (germline): DFQATT, SNEGSKA (reference sequence). This CDR3 is 15 amino acids long.

The rearrangement uses TRBV19 and TRBJ1-5; D may be TRBD1 (5 bases). Germline CDR1 LNHDA, CDR2 SQIVND (reference sequence). The length of the CDR3 is 15 residues. Trimming left V 1 base short and J 9 bases short, with 16 bases between. The CDR3 is CASSIVSQGGRPQHF. DNA of the CDR3: TGTGCCAGTAGTATAGTTTCGCAGGGAGGGAGGCCCCAGCATTTT.

This clonotype was seen many times. This chain connects TRBV12-3 or TRBV12-4 to TRBJ1-6; D is possibly TRBD1 (6 bases). Trimming removed 6 bases from V and 9 bases from J, with 9 bases in between. This CDR3 is 12 amino acids long. CDR3 in DNA: TGTGCCAGCAGGCCAGGGGTTTCACCCCTCCACTTT. The encoded protein is CASRPGVSPLHF.

In its sample, this clonotype was seen many times. V usage is TRBV30 and J usage is TRBJ2-7; D is uncertain. Trimming cost V 0 bases and J 2 bases, with 8 bases left between them. CDR1 and CDR2 from the germline V gene are GTSNPN and SVGIG (reference sequence). The CDR3 spans 13 residues. As DNA, the CDR3 is TGTGCCTGGAGTGTAACCGATACCTACGAGCAGTACTTC. It yields the protein CAWSVTDTYEQYF.

V is TRBV19 and J is TRBJ2-1; 15 positions agree with TRBD2. The V gene end was trimmed by 8 bases and the J gene end by 4 bases; junction bases not matched to a gene: 6. The length of the CDR3 is 16 residues. Looked up from germline, CDR1 is LNHDA and CDR2 is SQIVND (reference sequence). The CDR3 DNA reads as TGTGCCAGTTATCCCGGGACTAGCGGGAGGTACAATGAGCAGTTCTTC. Amino acids: CASYPGTSGRYNEQFF.

Ten or more counts support this clonotype. The rearrangement joins TRBV20-1 to TRBJ2-1; either TRBD1 or TRBD2 may fit D (6 bases each). Germline values: CDR1 DFQATT, CDR2 SNEGSKA (reference sequence). The CDR3 is 14 amino acids. V dropped 3 bases and J dropped 0 bases, with 9 bases sitting between them. CDR3 protein: CSARGGGSYNEQFF. DNA of the CDR3: TGCAGTGCTAGGGGGGGCGGCTCCTACAATGAGCAGTTCTTC.

This clonotype was picked up a small number of times. This chain joins TRBV5-6 and TRBJ2-2; perhaps D is TRBD1 or TRBD2 (6 bases each). The CDR3 is 15 amino acids. CDR1 SGHDT and CDR2 YYEEEE come from the germline V gene. The V end was cut by 4 bases, the J end by 6 bases, with 16 bases between. The CDR3 protein is CASSRTTGAAGELFF. The CDR3 nucleotides are TGTGCCAGCAGCCGAACTACGGGGGCGGCCGGGGAGCTGTTTTTT.

This clonotype appeared a few times. The chain recombines TRBV20-1 with TRBJ1-5; D is ambiguous. The CDR3 runs to 16 residues. Germline V gene sequence: CDR1 DFQATT, CDR2 SNEGSKA (reference sequence). V was clipped by 0 bases and J by 7 bases, with 19 bases between them. For the CDR3, the DNA is TGCAGTGCTAGAGATAAAGTCAATCTCCCCGGACAGCCCCAGCATTTT. Translation: CSARDKVNLPGQPQHF.

This clonotype was seen at least ten times. The J gene is TRBJ2-3, the V gene TRBV28; D remains ambiguous. Germline V gives CDR1 MDHEN, CDR2 SYDVKM. CDR3 length: 13 amino acids. Trimming stripped 5 bases from V and 5 bases from J, with 11 bases between. CDR3 region: CASSPPLIDTQYF. The CDR3 nucleotides read TGTGCCAGCAGTCCACCTCTAATAGATACGCAGTATTTT.

The chain carries TRBV20-1 and TRBJ2-1; 10 bases are a match to TRBD2. Germline V gives CDR1 DFQATT, CDR2 SNEGSKA (reference sequence). The CDR3 is made up of 16 amino acids. J gave up 1 base and V 3 bases, and 6 bases lay outside the gene matches. CDR3 sequence: CSASPASGSSYNEQFF. The CDR3 DNA follows: TGCAGTGCTAGCCCGGCTAGCGGGAGTTCCTACAATGAGCAGTTCTTC.

The V call is TRBV27, the J call TRBJ2-7, with 12 nucleotides matching TRBD2. Trimming took 5 bases from V and 4 from J; bases not matched to a gene: 6. Germline CDR1 MNHEY, CDR2 SMNVEV (reference sequence). This CDR3 is 15 amino acids long. Here the CDR3 DNA reads TGTGCCAGCAGTCTCAGACTAGCGGGAGAGTACGAGCAGTACTTC. Its translation is CASSLRLAGEYEQYF.

This clonotype has at least ten counts. This rearrangement joins TRBV12-3 or TRBV12-4 to TRBJ2-2; TRBD2 agrees at 7 bases. CDR3 length: 14 amino acids. Trimming at V came to 7 bases and at J to 4 bases, leaving 6 bases not matched to a gene. The CDR3 nucleotides read TGTGCCAGCACGGCGGGAGTTGGCACCGGGGAGCTGTTTTTT. Protein sequence: CASTAGVGTGELFF.

In the case of this clonotype: A much larger clone lies one base from this, so it may be a read error. The chain combines TRBV2 with TRBJ2-5; 8 bases are a match to TRBD2. This CDR3 is 15 amino acids long. The V gene end was trimmed by 4 bases and the J gene end by 5 bases; junction bases not matched to a gene: 9. The germline gives CDR1 SNHLY, CDR2 FYNNEI. CDR3 residues: CASSASGSGLETQYF. The CDR3 DNA sequence: TGTGCCAGCAGTGCGAGCGGGAGCGGGCTGGAGACCCAGTACTTC.

The chain uses TRBV9 and TRBJ2-3, with D tentatively TRBD1 (5 bases). The V and J ends lost 4 bases and 6 bases respectively, with 12 bases between them. In germline, CDR1 is SGDLS, CDR2 YYNGEE. This CDR3 comprises 13 residues. The CDR3 protein is CASSPGNFDTQYF. CDR3 bases: TGTGCCAGCAGCCCAGGGAATTTCGATACGCAGTATTTT.

The chain joins TRBV19 to TRBJ2-7; 8 bases line up with TRBD1. V lost 6 bases and J lost 0; bases outside the gene matches: 7. Germline CDR1 is LNHDA and CDR2 is SQIVND (reference sequence). The CDR3 sequence is 15 residues long. The CDR3, as DNA: TGTGCCAGTAGCCCGACAGGGGAGTCCTCCTACGAGCAGTACTTC. This encodes CASSPTGESSYEQYF.

This clonotype was counted ten times or more. This chain links TRBV18 with TRBJ2-3; the match to TRBD1 covers 10 bases. Germline assignment: CDR1 KGHSH and CDR2 LQKENI. This CDR3 contains 15 residues. The ends lost 3 bases at V and 6 bases at J; junction bases unmatched: 6. The CDR3 DNA follows: TGTGCCAGCTCACCCCGGGACAGGGGTCCCGATACGCAGTATTTT. Translation gives CASSPRDRGPDTQYF.

As for this clonotype: The junction departs from germline at one end; a sequencing error may be responsible. The rearrangement links TRBV10-3 to TRBJ2-2; D unclear. In germline, CDR1 is ENHRY, CDR2 SYGVKD. The CDR3 runs 15 residues. CDR3 coding DNA: TGTGCCAGCAGTGAAGGCAGAGAGGCCACCGGGGAGCTGTTTTTT. Its translation: CASSEGREATGELFF.

The sample holds many counts of this clonotype. The V and J genes are TRBV27 and TRBJ2-1, with 12 bases fitting TRBD2. Losses at the gene ends were 5 bases for V and 4 bases for J; bases not matched to a gene: 6. Germline V gene sequence: CDR1 MNHEY, CDR2 SMNVEV (reference sequence). CDR3 length: 16 residues. CDR3 residues: CASSVRLAGAYNEQFF. The CDR3 bases are TGTGCCAGCAGTGTTAGACTAGCGGGAGCTTACAATGAGCAGTTCTTC.

This clonotype has ten or more counts. The V gene is TRBV7-9, the J gene TRBJ2-5, with D perhaps TRBD2 (5 bases). V gave up 3 bases and J gave up 5 bases, with 13 bases separating them. Germline loops: CDR1 SEHNR, CDR2 FQNEAQ (reference sequence). This CDR3 has 14 residues. The CDR3 sequence is CASSFRGAGETQYF. The DNA for the CDR3 is TGTGCCAGCAGCTTTCGGGGTGCCGGGGAGACCCAGTACTTC.

This clonotype was observed many times. V gene TRBV20-1 combines with J gene TRBJ2-3, with TRBD1 as a possible D gene (5 bases). The V end lost 6 bases, the J end lost 2 bases, and 12 bases lay between the germline ends. The CDR3 is made up of 13 amino acids. Germline-derived CDR1 and CDR2 are DFQATT and SNEGSKA (reference sequence). The CDR3 protein is CSALTVNTDTQYF. In DNA form, the CDR3 reads TGCAGTGCACTGACAGTGAACACAGATACGCAGTATTTT.

The genes are TRBV13 and TRBJ2-4; TRBD1 matches 7 bases. After removal of 5 bases from V and 5 bases from J, the junction contained 12 bases not matched to a gene. CDR3 length: 16 amino acids. CDR1 is PRHDT, CDR2 FYEKMQ, per germline (reference sequence). CDR3 nucleotides: TGTGCCAGCAGCCAAAGACAGGGAAGAAGTCAAAACATTCAGTACTTC. Protein sequence: CASSQRQGRSQNIQYF.

This clonotype was counted between two and nine times. This chain joins TRBV3-1 and TRBJ1-3; tentative D call: TRBD1 (5 bases). V lost 1 base and J 2 bases, leaving 6 bases between the germline ends. Per germline, CDR1 LGHDT and CDR2 YNNKEL (reference sequence). The CDR3 has 14 residues. The CDR3: CASSQVDTGNTIYF. DNA of the CDR3: TGTGCCAGCAGCCAAGTGGACACTGGAAACACCATATATTTT.

Many counts were recorded for this clonotype. The genes are TRBV28 and TRBJ1-3; 10 bases match TRBD1. Germline loops: CDR1 MDHEN, CDR2 SYDVKM. The CDR3 length is 17 residues. Trimming at V came to 5 bases and at J to 2 bases, leaving 9 bases not matched to a gene. CDR3 loop: CASSARDRGTAGNTIYF. DNA of the CDR3: TGTGCCAGCAGTGCCCGGGACAGGGGAACGGCTGGAAACACCATATATTTT.

This rearrangement joins TRBV19 to TRBJ1-2, with D uncertain. The germline V gene encodes CDR1 LNHDA and CDR2 SQIVND (reference sequence). The CDR3 sequence is 13 residues long. V was shortened by 3 bases and J by 4 bases, with 9 bases between the two germline ends. The DNA for the CDR3 is TGTGCCAGTAGTATCACAGAATTCTATGGCTACACCTTC. The encoded protein is CASSITEFYGYTF.